Below, one TCR beta chain is given with its context. TCRdb's table, derived via immunoSEQ multiplex PCR, lists solely in-frame clones and lacks some. The sample includes fewer than 25,000 clones, around 83% of them seen just once. This record belongs to a study of control samples from healthy donors and cancer patients. Trimming removed 1 base from V and 11 bases from J; junction bases left unmatched: 16. The CDR3 covers 18 residues. CDR1 and CDR2 (germline): MGHRA, YSYEKL. The chain couples TRBV4-1 to TRBJ1-4, with 10 bases fitting TRBD1. Sequencing was performed on PBMCs. This receptor was identified in a man aged 55 to 70 with head and neck cancer. CDR3 region: CASSQVGRDRGLETKLFF. For the CDR3, the DNA is TGCGCCAGCAGCCAAGTGGGGCGGGACAGGGGTCTCGAAACGAAACTGTTTTTT.